These 8 T cell receptor beta chains share one sample of origin, sequenced in a study of metastatic and nonmetastatic thyroid tumors (dated by TCRdb to the early 2020s). No treatment had been received by any patient before thyroid surgery. The method was PCR. These reads were obtained on an Illumina HiSeq 4000. TCRdb cleaned the public reads at Q25 with fastp, built clones with MiXCR and kept in-frame beta chains. The sample includes 30,000 to 35,000 clones, with about 31% observed a single time. Jointly, the top ten make up 7.8% of the sample. The specimen was blood. The receptor source for this set is a female donor with papillary thyroid cancer or a benign thyroid nodule (not recorded which). Some clones in this sample may be carry-over from other donors' samples.

This chain uses TRBV19 with TRBJ2-7, with a tentative D call TRBD2 (5 bases). V lost 1 base and J 1 base, leaving 11 bases between the germline ends. The CDR3 runs 15 residues. CDR1 and CDR2 (germline): LNHDA, SQIVND (reference sequence). This CDR3 reads CASSIAQDLSYEQYF. The CDR3 DNA is TGTGCCAGTAGTATAGCCCAGGACTTGTCCTACGAGCAGTACTTC.

A single count supports this clone. Likely a read error: the CDR3 ends without its conserved phenylalanine or tryptophan. This chain joins TRBV6-4 and TRBJ2-1, with TRBD2 identical over 10 bases. CDR1 and CDR2 from the germline V gene are MRHNA and SNTAGT. V was clipped by 3 bases and J by 8 bases; unmatched bases: 4. CDR3 length: 14 amino acids. The CDR3 sequence is CASSEGLAGDEQFI. The CDR3 DNA reads as TGTGCCAGCAGTGAGGGCCTAGCGGGAGATGAGCAGTTCATC.

This clone came up many times. One end of the junction is discordant with germline, which a read error may explain. The chain joins TRBV5-4 to TRBJ1-2; possible D gene TRBD1, 5 bases. CDR1 is SGHNT and CDR2 is YYREEE in the germline V gene (reference sequence). The CDR3 covers 14 residues. The CDR3 loop is CASSSGGSNYGYTF. Here the CDR3 DNA reads TGCGCCAGCAGCTCCGGGGGTAGTAACTATGGCTACACCTTC.

The sample holds a few counts of this clone. The chain combines TRBV6-6 with TRBJ1-2; perhaps TRBD1 as D (5 bases). Germline values: CDR1 MNHNY, CDR2 SVGAGI (reference sequence). V was shortened by 2 bases and J by 0 bases, with 10 bases between the two germline ends. This CDR3 contains 15 residues. The CDR3 here is CASSYQGNANYGYTF. The DNA for the CDR3 is TGTGCCAGCAGTTACCAGGGAAATGCTAACTATGGCTACACCTTC.

This clone was counted many times. The chain employs TRBV28 and TRBJ1-2, with TRBD1 matching 8 bases. The J segment lost 7 bases and the V segment lost 2 bases, leaving 9 bases of the junction unmatched. The CDR3 contains 15 residues. Germline V gives CDR1 MDHEN, CDR2 SYDVKM. CDR3 protein: CASSLVKDRARGYTF. CDR3 in DNA: TGTGCCAGCAGTTTAGTGAAGGACAGGGCTCGTGGCTACACCTTC.

This clone was recorded many times. This chain uses TRBV2 with TRBJ2-5; D is unresolved. Germline assignment: CDR1 SNHLY and CDR2 FYNNEI. V dropped 0 bases and J dropped 5 bases, with 4 bases sitting between them. CDR3 size: 12 residues. This chain's CDR3 is CASSEARETQYF. Here the CDR3 DNA reads TGTGCCAGCAGTGAAGCGCGGGAGACCCAGTACTTC.

In its sample, this clone is medium-sized. The gene calls are TRBV6-5 and TRBJ1-2, with TRBD1 matching over 9 bases. Germline V CDR1 and CDR2: MNHEY, SVGAGI. V lost 2 bases and J lost 0; bases outside the gene matches: 7. The CDR3 is made up of 17 amino acids. In DNA form, the CDR3 reads TGTGCCAGCAGTTACGAGGGACAGGGTGCATCTAACTATGGCTACACCTTC. Protein: CASSYEGQGASNYGYTF.

CDR3 coding DNA: TGTGCCACCAGTGACCCTGGGACGGGGGATGAAGCTTTCTTT. This encodes CATSDPGTGDEAFF. The chain uses TRBV24-1 and TRBJ1-1; D is perhaps TRBD1 (5 bases). Trimming removed 4 bases at V and 7 bases at J, with 15 bases between. Germline CDR1 is KGHDR and CDR2 is SFDVKD. The CDR3 has 14 residues.